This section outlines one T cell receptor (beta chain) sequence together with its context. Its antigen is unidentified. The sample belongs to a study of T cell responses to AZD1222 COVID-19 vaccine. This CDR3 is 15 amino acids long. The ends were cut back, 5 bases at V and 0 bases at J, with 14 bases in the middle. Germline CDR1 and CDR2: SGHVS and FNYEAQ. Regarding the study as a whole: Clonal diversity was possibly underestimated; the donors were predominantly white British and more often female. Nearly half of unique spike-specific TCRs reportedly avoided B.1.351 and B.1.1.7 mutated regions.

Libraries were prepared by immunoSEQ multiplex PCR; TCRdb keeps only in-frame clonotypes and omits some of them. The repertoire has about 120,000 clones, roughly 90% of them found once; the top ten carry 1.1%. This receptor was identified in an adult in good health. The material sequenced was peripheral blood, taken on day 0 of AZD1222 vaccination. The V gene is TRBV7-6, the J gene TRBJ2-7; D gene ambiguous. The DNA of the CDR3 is TGTGCCAGCAGCCAACAGTCGGGTAGCTCCTACGAGCAGTACTTC. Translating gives CASSQQSGSSYEQYF.